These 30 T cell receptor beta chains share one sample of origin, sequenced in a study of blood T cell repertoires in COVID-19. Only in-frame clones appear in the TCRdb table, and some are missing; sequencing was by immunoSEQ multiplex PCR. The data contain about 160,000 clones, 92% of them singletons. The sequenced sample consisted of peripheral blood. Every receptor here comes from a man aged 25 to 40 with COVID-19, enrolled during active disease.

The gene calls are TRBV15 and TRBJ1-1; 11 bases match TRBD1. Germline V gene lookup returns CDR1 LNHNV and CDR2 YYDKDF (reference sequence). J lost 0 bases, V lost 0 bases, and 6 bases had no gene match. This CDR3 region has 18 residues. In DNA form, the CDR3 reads TGTGCCACCAGCAGAGATTATTGGACAGGGGGCTTGAACACTGAAGCTTTCTTT. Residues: CATSRDYWTGGLNTEAFF. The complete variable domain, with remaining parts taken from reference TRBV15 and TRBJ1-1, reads DAMVIQNPRYQVTQFGKPVTLSCSQTLNHNVMYWYQQKSSQAPKLLFHYYDKDFNNEADTPDNFQSRRPNTSFCFLDIRSPGLGDTAMYLCATSRDYWTGGLNTEAFFGQGTRLTVV.

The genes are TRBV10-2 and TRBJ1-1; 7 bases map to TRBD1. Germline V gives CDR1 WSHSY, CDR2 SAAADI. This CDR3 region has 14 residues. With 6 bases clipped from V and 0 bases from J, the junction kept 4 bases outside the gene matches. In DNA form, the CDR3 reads TGCGCCAGCAGGGCACAGGGGATGAACACTGAAGCTTTCTTT. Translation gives CASRAQGMNTEAFF.

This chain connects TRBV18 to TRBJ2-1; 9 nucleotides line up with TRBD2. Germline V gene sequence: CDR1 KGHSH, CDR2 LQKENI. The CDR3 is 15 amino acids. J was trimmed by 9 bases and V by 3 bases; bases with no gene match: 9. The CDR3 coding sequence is TGTGCCAGCTCACCCGTCGAGCGGGAGGACCCTGAGCAGTTCTTC. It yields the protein CASSPVEREDPEQFF.

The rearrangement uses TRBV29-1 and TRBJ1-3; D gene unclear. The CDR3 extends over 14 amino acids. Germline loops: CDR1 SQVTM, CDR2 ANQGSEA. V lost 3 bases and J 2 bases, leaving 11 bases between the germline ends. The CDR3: CSVEGITPGNTIYF. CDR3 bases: TGCAGCGTTGAGGGCATCACTCCTGGAAACACCATATATTTT.

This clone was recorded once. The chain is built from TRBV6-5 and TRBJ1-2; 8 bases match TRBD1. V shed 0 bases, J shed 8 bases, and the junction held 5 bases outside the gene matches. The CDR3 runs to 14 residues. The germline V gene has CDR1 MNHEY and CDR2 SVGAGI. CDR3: CASSYSDRGVGYTF. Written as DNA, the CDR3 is TGTGCCAGCAGTTACTCTGACAGGGGCGTCGGCTACACCTTC.

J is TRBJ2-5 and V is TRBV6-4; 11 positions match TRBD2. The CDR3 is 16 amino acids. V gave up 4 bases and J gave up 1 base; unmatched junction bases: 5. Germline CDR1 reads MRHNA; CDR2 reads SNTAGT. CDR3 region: CASSATSGRFQETQYF. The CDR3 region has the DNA TGTGCCAGCAGTGCAACTAGCGGGAGATTCCAAGAGACCCAGTACTTC.

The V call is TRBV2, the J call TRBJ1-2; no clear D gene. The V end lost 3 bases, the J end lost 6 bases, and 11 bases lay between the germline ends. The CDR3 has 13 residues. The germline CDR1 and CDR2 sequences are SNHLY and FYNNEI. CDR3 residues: CASSDLEGDGYTF. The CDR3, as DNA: TGTGCCAGCAGTGATTTGGAGGGCGATGGCTACACCTTC.

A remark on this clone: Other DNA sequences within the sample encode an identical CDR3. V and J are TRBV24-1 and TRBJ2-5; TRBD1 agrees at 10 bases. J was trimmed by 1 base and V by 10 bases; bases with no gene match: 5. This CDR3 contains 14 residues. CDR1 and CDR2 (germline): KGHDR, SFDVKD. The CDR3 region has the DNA TGTGCCACATCTGGGACAGGGGCCCAAGAGACCCAGTACTTC. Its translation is CATSGTGAQETQYF.

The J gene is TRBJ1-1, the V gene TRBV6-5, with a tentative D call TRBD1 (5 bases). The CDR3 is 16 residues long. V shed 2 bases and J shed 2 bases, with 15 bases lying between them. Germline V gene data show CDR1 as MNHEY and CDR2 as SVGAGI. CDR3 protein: CASSYRRSGKNTEAFF. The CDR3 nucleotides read TGTGCCAGCAGTTACCGTCGGTCAGGGAAAAACACTGAAGCTTTCTTT.

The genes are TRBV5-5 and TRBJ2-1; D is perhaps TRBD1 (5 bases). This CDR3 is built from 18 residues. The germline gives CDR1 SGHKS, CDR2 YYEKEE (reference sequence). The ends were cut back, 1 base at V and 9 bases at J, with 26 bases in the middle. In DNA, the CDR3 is TGTGCCAGCAGCTTGTTGCACAGCGCCCAGGGCGACCCGGGTGAGCAGTTCTTC. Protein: CASSLLHSAQGDPGEQFF.

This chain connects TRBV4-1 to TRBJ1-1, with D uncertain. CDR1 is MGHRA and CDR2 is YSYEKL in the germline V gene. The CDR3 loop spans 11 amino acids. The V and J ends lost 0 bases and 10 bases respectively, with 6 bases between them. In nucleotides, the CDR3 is TGCGCCAGCAGCCAAGATGCGGTAGCTTTCTTT. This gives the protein CASSQDAVAFF.

For the CDR3, the DNA is TGTGCCAGCAGCCCTAATTCAGGGACTTTCTATGGCTACACCTTC. Its translation is CASSPNSGTFYGYTF. The chain carries TRBV11-2 and TRBJ1-2; maybe TRBD1 (5 bases). The germline V gene has CDR1 SGHAT and CDR2 FQNNGV. V dropped 5 bases and J dropped 4 bases, with 17 bases sitting between them. This CDR3 spans 15 amino acids.

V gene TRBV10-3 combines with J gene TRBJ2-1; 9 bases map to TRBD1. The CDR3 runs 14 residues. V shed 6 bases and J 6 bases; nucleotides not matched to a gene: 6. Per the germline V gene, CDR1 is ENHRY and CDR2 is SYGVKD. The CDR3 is CAIRTGTGRNEQFF. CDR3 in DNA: TGTGCCATCAGGACCGGGACAGGGCGCAATGAGCAGTTCTTC.

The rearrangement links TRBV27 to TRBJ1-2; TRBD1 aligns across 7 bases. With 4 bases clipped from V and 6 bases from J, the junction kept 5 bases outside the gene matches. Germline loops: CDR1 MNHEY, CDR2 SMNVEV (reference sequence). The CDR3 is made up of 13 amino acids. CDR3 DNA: TGTGCCAGCAGTTCTTATGACAGGGATGGCTACACCTTC. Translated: CASSSYDRDGYTF.

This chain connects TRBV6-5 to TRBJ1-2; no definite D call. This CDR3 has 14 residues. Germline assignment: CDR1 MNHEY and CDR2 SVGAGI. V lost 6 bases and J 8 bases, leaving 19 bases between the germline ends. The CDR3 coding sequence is TGTGCCAGCAGCAAAGCGAGGGAGGCAGGAGGCTACACCTTC. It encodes CASSKAREAGGYTF.

The CDR3 DNA sequence: TGTGCCAGCACCCATTCCGGGGGACAGCCCCAGCATTTT. Translating gives CASTHSGGQPQHF. This sequence joins TRBV11-2 and TRBJ1-5; maybe TRBD1 (5 bases). V lost 7 bases and J lost 7, with 14 bases in between. CDR3 size: 13 residues. CDR1 and CDR2 from the germline V gene are SGHAT and FQNNGV.

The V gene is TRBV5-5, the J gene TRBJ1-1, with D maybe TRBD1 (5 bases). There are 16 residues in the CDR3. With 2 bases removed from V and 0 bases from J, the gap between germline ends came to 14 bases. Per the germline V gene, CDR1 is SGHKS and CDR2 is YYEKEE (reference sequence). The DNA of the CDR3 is TGTGCCAGCAGCTTAGGTTGGGGGGTAATGAACACTGAAGCTTTCTTT. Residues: CASSLGWGVMNTEAFF.

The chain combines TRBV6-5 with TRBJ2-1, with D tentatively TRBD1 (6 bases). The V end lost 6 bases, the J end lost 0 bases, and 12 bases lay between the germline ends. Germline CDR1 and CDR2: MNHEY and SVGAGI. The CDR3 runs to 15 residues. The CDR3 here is CASRPTGSSYNEQFF. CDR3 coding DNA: TGTGCCAGCAGGCCTACAGGGAGCTCCTACAATGAGCAGTTCTTC.

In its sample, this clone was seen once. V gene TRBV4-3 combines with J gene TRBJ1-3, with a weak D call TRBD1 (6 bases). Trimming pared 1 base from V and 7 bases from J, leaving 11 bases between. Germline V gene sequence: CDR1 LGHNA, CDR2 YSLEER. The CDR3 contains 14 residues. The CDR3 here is CASSQVGQGNTIYF. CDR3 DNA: TGCGCCAGCAGCCAAGTTGGGCAGGGGAACACCATATATTTT.

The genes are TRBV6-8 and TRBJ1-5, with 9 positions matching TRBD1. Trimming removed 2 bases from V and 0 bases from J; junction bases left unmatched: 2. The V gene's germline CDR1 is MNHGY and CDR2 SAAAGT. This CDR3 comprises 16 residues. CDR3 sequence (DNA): TGTGCCAGCAGTTACAGGGACAGGGTTAGCAATCAGCCCCAGCATTTT. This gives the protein CASSYRDRVSNQPQHF.

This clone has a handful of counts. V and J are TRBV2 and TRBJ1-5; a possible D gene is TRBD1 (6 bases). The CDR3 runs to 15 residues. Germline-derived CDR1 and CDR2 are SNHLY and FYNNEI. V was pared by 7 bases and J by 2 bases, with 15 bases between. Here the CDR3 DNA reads TGTGCCAGCACCGAGGGGGGGGCAGGCAATCAGCCCCAGCATTTT. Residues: CASTEGGAGNQPQHF.

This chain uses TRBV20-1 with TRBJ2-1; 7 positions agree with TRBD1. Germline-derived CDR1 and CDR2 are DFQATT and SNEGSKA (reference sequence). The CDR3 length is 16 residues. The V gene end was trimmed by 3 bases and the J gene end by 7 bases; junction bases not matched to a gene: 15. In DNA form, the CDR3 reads TGCAGTGCTAGTATATCTCGCCGAGACAGGGTGAATGAGCAGTTCTTC. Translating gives CSASISRRDRVNEQFF.

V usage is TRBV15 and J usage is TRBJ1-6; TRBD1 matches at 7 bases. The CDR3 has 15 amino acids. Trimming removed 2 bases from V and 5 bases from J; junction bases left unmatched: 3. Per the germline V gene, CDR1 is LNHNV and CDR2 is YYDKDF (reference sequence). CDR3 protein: CATSRRTGDNSPLHF. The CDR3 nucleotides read TGTGCCACCAGCAGACGCACAGGGGATAATTCACCCCTCCACTTT.

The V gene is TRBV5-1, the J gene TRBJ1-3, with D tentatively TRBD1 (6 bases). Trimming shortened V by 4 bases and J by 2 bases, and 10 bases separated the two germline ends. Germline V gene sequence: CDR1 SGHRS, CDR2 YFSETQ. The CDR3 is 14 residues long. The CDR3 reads CASSEGGPGNTIYF. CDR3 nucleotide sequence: TGCGCCAGCAGCGAAGGGGGACCTGGAAACACCATATATTTT.

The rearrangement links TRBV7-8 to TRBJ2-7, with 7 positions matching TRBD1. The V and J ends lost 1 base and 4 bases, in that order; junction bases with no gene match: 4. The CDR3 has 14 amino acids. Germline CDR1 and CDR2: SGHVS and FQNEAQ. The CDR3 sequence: CASSLDAGGYEQYF. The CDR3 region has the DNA TGTGCCAGCAGCTTAGATGCAGGGGGATACGAGCAGTACTTC.

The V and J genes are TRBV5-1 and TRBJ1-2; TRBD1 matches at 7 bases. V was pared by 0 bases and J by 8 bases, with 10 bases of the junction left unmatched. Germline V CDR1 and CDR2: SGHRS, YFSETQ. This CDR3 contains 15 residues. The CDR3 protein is CASSLENRGGTGYTF. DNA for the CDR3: TGCGCCAGCAGCTTGGAGAACAGGGGCGGCACGGGCTACACCTTC. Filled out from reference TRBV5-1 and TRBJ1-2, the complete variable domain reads KAGVTQTPRYLIKTRGQQVTLSCSPISGHRSVSWYQQTPGQGLQFLFEYFSETQRNKGNFPGRFSGRQFSNSRSEMNVSTLELGDSALYLCASSLENRGGTGYTFGSGTRLTVV.

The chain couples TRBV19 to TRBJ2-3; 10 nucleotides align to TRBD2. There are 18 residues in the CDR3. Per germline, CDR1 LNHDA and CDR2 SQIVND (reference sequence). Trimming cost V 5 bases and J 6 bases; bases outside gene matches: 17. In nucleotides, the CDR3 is TGTGCCAGTAGTTTGAAGAGCGGGAGGGTGATTGGCCGGGATACGCAGTATTTT. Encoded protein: CASSLKSGRVIGRDTQYF. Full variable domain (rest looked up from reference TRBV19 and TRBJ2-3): DGGITQSPKYLFRKEGQNVTLSCEQNLNHDAMYWYRQDPGQGLRLIYYSQIVNDFQKGDIAEGYSVSREKKESFPLTVTSAQKNPTAFYLCASSLKSGRVIGRDTQYFGPGTRLTVL.

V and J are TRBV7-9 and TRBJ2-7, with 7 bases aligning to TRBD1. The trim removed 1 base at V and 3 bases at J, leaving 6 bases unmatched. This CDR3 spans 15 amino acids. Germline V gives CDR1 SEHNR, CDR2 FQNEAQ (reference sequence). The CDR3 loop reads CASSLGQGIDYEQYF. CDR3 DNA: TGTGCCAGCAGCTTAGGACAGGGTATTGACTACGAGCAGTACTTC.

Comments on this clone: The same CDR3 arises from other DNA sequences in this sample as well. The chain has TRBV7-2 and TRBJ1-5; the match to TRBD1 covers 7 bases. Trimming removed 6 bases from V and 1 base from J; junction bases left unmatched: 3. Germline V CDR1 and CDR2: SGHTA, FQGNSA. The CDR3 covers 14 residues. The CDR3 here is CASSLQGSNQPQHF. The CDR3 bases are TGTGCCAGCAGTCTACAGGGGAGCAATCAGCCCCAGCATTTT.

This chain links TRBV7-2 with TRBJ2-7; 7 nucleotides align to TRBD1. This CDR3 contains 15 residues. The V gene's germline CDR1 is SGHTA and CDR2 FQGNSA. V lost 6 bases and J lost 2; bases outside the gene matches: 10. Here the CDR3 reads CASSYDRGLPYEQYF. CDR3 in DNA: TGTGCCAGCAGTTACGATAGGGGGCTCCCCTACGAGCAGTACTTC.